This T cell receptor beta chain emerged from a study of blood T cell repertoires in COVID-19. Generated by immunoSEQ multiplex PCR, the TCRdb table keeps only in-frame clones and is missing some. The sample consists of around 100,000 clones, about 83% of them appearing once. CDR1 SGHVS and CDR2 FNYEAQ come from the germline V gene. The V segment lost 5 bases and the J segment 4 bases; nucleotides outside the gene matches: 3. The CDR3 is made up of 14 amino acids. This clone was seen just once. The V call is TRBV7-6, the J call TRBJ1-5, with 9 bases fitting TRBD1. The source is a human donor in a cohort sampled during active COVID-19. Sequenced input: peripheral blood. The CDR3 sequence is CASSQGQGNQPQHF. CDR3 bases: TGTGCCAGCAGCCAAGGACAGGGGAATCAGCCCCAGCATTTT.